Here is one TCR beta chain with its context. At one end the junction does not follow the germline gene, possibly because of a read error. The data were taken from a study of blood T cell repertoires in COVID-19. Across the whole study: Acute and convalescent COVID-19 specimens originated in the United States, Italy and Spain.

Per the study methods: Reference gene primer amplification gave nucleated cell count estimates. Method: immunoSEQ multiplex PCR; TCRdb's copy keeps in-frame clones and lacks some. The V and J calls and clone size were taken over from that table, and D and trimming were inferred from the DNA. The sample has about 140,000 clones, roughly four fifths seen once. CDR3 length: 12 amino acids. Germline V gives CDR1 LNHNV, CDR2 YYDKDF (reference sequence). The sample was peripheral blood. The receptor's source is a woman between 45 and 60 years old with active or convalescent COVID-19. The J gene is TRBJ1-2, the V gene TRBV15, with TRBD1 as a possible D gene (6 bases). CDR3 nucleotide sequence: TGTGCCACCAGCCGAGACAGGAATGGCTACACCTTC. Its protein product is CATSRDRNGYTF.